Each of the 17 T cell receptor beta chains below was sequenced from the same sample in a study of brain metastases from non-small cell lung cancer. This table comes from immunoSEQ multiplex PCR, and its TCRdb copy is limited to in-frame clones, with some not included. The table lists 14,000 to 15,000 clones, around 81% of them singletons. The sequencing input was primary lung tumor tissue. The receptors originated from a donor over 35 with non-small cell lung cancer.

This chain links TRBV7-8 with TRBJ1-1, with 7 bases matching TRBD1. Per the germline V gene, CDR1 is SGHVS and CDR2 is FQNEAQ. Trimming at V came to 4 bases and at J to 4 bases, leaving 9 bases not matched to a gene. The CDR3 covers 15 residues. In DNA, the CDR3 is TGTGCCAGCAGCTCCCAGGGGGGTTGGGGCACTGAAGCTTTCTTT. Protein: CASSSQGGWGTEAFF.

CDR3 DNA sequence: TGTGCCAGCAGTGTAACACCTTTAACAGGGGTCACAGATACGCAGTATTTT. It translates to CASSVTPLTGVTDTQYF. This chain connects TRBV2 to TRBJ2-3; the match to TRBD1 covers 7 bases. J lost 2 bases, V lost 4 bases, and 12 bases had no gene match. Germline CDR1 and CDR2: SNHLY and FYNNEI. The CDR3 loop spans 17 amino acids.

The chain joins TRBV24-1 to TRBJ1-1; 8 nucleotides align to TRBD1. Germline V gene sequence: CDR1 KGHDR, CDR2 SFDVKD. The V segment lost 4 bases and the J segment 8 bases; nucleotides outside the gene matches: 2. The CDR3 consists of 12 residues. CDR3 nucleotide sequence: TGTGCCACCAGTGAGAGGACAGGGGAAGCTTTCTTT. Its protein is CATSERTGEAFF.

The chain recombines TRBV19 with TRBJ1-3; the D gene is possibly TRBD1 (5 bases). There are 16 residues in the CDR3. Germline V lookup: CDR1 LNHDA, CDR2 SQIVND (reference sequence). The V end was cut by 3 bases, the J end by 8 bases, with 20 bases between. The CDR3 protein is CASSITRVHLGDTIYF. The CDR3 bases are TGTGCCAGTAGTATTACCAGGGTGCATCTCGGAGACACCATATATTTT.

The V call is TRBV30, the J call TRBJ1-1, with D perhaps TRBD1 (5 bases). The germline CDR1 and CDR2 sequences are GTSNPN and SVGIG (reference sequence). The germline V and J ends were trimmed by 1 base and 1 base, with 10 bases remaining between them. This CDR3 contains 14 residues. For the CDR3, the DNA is TGTGCCTGGAGTGGCTCGAGGGGGAACACTGAAGCTTTCTTT. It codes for CAWSGSRGNTEAFF.

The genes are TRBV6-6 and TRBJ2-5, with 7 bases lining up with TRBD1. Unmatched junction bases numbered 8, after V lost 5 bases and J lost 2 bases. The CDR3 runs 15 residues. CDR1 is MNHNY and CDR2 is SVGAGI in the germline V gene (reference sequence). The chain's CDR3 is CASSTGQERQETQYF. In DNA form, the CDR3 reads TGTGCCAGCAGTACAGGACAGGAGAGACAAGAGACCCAGTACTTC.

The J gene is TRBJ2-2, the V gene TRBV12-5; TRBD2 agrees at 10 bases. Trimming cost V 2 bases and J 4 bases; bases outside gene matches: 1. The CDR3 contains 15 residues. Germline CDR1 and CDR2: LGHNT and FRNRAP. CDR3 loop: CASGLLAGGTGELFF. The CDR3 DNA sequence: TGTGCTAGTGGTTTGTTAGCGGGGGGCACCGGGGAGCTGTTTTTT.

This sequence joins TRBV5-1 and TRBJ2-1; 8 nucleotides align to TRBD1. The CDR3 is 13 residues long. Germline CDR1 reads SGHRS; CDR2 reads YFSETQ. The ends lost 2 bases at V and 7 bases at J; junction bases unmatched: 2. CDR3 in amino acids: CASSLNRGNEQFF. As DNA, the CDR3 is TGCGCCAGCAGCTTAAACAGGGGGAATGAGCAGTTCTTC.

The DNA of the CDR3 is TGTGCCAGCAGCTTAGTGTTTTGGGTGGGGAACACTGAAGCTTTCTTT. Translating gives CASSLVFWVGNTEAFF. This chain joins TRBV7-9 and TRBJ1-1; D is uncertain. The CDR3 has 16 amino acids. Between the trimmed V and J ends, which lost 1 base and 1 base, there was a span of 13 bases. CDR1 SEHNR and CDR2 FQNEAQ come from the germline V gene (reference sequence).

The chain's CDR3 is CASSFGGEETQYF. DNA for the CDR3: TGTGCCAGCAGCTTCGGCGGAGAGGAGACCCAGTACTTC. The rearrangement joins TRBV5-5 to TRBJ2-5; no clear D gene. V was clipped by 2 bases and J by 5 bases, with 10 bases between them. CDR3 length: 13 residues. The germline gives CDR1 SGHKS, CDR2 YYEKEE (reference sequence).

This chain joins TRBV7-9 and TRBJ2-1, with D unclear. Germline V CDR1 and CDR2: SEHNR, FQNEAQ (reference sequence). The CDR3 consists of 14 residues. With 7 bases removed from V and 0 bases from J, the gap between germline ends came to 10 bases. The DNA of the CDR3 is TGTGCCAGCACACACGGTAGCTCCTACAATGAGCAGTTCTTC. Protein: CASTHGSSYNEQFF. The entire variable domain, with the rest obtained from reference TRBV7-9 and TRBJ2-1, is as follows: DTGVSQNPRHKITKRGQNVTFRCDPISEHNRLYWYRQTLGQGPEFLTYFQNEAQLEKSRLLSDRFSAERPKGSFSTLEIQRTEQGDSAMYLCASTHGSSYNEQFFGPGTRLTVL.

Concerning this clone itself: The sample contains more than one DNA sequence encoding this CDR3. CDR3 bases: TGTGCCAGTAGCCCCGACAGGCTGAACACTGAAGCTTTCTTT. It yields the protein CASSPDRLNTEAFF. The V call is TRBV19, the J call TRBJ1-1, with a weak D call TRBD1 (6 bases). In germline, CDR1 is LNHDA, CDR2 SQIVND (reference sequence). The V end lost 6 bases, the J end lost 0 bases, and 11 bases lay between the germline ends. The CDR3 has 14 residues.

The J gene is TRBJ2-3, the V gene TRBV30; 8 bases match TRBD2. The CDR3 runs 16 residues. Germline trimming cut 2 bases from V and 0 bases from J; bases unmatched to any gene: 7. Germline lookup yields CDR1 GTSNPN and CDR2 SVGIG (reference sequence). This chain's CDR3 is CAWSKLAGISTDTQYF. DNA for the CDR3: TGTGCCTGGAGTAAGTTAGCGGGGATTAGCACAGATACGCAGTATTTT.

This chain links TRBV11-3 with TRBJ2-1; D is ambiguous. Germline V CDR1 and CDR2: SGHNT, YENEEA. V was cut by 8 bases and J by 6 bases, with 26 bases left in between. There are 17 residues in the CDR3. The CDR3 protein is CASSSGRTRASGNEQFF. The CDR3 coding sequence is TGTGCCAGCTCCTCCGGAAGAACAAGGGCGTCGGGCAATGAGCAGTTCTTC.

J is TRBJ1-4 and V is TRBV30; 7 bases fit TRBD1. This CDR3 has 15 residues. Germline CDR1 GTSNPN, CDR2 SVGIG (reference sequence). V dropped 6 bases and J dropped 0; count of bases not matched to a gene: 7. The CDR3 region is CACFIQGATNEKLFF. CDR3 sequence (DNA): TGTGCCTGCTTCATTCAGGGGGCAACTAATGAAAAACTGTTTTTT.

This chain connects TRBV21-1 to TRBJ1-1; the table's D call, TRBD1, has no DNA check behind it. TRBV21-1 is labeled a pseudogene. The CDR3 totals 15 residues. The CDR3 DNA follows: TGTGCCAGCAGCAACGCGAACAGGGGCTGCACTGAAGCTTTCTTT. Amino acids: CASSNANRGCTEAFF.

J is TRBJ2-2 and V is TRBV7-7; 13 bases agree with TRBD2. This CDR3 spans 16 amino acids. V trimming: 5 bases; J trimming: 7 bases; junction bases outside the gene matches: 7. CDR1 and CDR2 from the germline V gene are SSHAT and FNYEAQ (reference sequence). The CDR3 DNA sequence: TGTGCCAGCAGCCCGCGGACTAGCGGGGGCGGCGGGGAGCTGTTTTTT. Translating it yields CASSPRTSGGGGELFF.